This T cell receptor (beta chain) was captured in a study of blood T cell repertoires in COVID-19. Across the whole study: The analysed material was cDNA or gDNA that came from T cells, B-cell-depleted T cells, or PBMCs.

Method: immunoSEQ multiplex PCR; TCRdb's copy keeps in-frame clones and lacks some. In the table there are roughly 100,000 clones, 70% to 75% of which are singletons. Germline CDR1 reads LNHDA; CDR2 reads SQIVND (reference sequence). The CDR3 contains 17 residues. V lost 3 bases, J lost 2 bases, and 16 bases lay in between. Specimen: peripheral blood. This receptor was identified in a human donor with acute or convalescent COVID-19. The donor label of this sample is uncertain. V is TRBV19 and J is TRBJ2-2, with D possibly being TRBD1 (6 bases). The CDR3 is CASSMWAGDLNTGELFF. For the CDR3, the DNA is TGTGCCAGTAGTATGTGGGCAGGGGACCTAAACACCGGGGAGCTGTTTTTT.